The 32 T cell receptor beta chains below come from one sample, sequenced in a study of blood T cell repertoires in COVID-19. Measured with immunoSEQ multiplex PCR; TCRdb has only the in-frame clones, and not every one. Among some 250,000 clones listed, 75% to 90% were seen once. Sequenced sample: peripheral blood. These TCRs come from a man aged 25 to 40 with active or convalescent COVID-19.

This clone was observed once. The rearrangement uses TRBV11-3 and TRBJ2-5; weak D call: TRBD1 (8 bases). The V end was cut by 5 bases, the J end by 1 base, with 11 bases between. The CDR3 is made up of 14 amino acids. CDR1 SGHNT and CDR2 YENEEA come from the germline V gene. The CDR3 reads CASSTGGVQETQYF. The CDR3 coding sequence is TGTGCCAGCAGCACAGGGGGGGTCCAAGAGACCCAGTACTTC.

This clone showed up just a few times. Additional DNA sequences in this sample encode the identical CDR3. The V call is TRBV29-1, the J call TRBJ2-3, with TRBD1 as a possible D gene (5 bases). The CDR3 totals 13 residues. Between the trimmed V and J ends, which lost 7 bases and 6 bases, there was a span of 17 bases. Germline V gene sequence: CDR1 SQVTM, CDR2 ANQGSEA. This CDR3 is CSAMGHPGDTQYF. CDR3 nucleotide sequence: TGCAGCGCCATGGGGCACCCTGGGGATACGCAGTATTTT.

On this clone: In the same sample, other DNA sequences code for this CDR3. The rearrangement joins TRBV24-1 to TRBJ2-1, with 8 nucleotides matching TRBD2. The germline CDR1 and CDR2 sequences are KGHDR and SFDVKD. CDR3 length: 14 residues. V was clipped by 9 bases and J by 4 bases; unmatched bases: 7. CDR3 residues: CATGSGGVYNEQFF. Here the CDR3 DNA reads TGTGCCACCGGAAGCGGGGGCGTTTACAATGAGCAGTTCTTC.

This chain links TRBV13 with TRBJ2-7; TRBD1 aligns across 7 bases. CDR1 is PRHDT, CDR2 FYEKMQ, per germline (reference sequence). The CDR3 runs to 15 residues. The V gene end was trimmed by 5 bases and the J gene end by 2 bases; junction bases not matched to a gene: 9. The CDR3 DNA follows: TGTGCCAGCAGCCCGAGGACAGGTCCCCCCTACGAGCAGTACTTC. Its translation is CASSPRTGPPYEQYF.

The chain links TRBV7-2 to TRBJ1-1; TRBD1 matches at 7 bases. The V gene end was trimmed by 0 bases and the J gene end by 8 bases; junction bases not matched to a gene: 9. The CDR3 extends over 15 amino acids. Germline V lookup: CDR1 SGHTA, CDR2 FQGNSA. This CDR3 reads CASSLAPNRGSEAFF. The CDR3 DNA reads TGTGCCAGCAGCTTAGCGCCGAACAGGGGTTCCGAAGCTTTCTTT.

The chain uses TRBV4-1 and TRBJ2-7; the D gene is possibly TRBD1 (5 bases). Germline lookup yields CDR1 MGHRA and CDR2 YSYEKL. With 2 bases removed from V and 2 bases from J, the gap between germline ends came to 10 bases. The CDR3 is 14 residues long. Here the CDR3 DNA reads TGCGCCAGCAGCCAACCCGACAGAACCTACGAGCAGTACTTC. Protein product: CASSQPDRTYEQYF.

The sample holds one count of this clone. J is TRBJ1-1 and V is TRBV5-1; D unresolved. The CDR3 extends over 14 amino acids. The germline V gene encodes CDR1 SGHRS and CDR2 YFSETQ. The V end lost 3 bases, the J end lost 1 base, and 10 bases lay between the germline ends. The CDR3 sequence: CASSSSRGNTEAFF. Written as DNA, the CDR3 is TGCGCCAGCAGCTCGTCTCGGGGGAACACTGAAGCTTTCTTT.

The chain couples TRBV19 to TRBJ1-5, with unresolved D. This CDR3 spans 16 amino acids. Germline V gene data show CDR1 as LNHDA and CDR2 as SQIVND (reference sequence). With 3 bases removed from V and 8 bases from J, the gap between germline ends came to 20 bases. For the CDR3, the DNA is TGTGCCAGTAGTATCCCGGGAAACTATCGTTCTGAGCCCCAGCATTTT. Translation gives CASSIPGNYRSEPQHF.

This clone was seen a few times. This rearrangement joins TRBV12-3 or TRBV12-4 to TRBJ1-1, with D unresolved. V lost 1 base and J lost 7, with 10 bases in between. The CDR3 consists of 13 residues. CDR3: CASSLGETLEAFF. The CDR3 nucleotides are TGTGCCAGCAGTTTAGGGGAGACTCTTGAAGCTTTCTTT.

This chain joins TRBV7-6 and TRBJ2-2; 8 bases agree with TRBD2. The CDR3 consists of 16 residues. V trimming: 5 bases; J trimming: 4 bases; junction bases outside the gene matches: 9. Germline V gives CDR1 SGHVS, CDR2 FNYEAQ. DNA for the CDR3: TGTGCCAGCAGCCCGAAAGGCACTAGCGGCACCGGGGAGCTGTTTTTT. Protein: CASSPKGTSGTGELFF.

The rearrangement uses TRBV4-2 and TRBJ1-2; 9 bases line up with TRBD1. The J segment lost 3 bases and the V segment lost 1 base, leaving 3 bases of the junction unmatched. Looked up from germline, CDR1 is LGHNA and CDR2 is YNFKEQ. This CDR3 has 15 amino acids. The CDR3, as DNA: TGTGCCAGCAGCCAAGTACAGGGGGCAGACTATGGCTACACCTTC. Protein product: CASSQVQGADYGYTF.

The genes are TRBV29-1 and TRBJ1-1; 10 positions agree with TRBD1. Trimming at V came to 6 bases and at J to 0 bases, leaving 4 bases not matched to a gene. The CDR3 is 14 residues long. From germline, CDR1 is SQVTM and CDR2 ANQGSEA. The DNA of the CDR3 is TGCAGCGTCCGAGGGACAGGGGTGAACACTGAAGCTTTCTTT. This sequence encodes CSVRGTGVNTEAFF.

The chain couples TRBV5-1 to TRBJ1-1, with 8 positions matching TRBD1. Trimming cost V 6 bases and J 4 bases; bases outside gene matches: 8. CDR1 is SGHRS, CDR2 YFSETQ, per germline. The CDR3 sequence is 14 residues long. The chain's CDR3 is CASTQTGDPTEAFF. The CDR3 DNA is TGCGCCAGCACCCAGACAGGGGATCCCACTGAAGCTTTCTTT.

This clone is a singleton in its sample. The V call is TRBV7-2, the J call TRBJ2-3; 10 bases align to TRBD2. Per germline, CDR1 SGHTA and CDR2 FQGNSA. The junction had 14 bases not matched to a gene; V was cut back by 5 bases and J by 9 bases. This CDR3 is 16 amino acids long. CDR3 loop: CASSPSPAGGRATQYF. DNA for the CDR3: TGTGCCAGCAGCCCTTCCCCAGCGGGGGGGCGGGCGACGCAGTATTTT.

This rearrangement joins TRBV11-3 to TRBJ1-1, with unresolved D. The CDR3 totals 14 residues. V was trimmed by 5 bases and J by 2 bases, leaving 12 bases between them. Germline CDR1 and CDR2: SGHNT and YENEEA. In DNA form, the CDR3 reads TGTGCCAGCAGCCTGAGCGGGGTAAACACTGAAGCTTTCTTT. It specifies CASSLSGVNTEAFF.

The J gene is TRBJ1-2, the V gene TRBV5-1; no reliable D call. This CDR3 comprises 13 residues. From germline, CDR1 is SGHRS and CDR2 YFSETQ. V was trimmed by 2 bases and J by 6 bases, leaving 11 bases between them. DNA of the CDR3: TGCGCCAGCAGCTTTCGAGGGCAGGATGGCTACACCTTC. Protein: CASSFRGQDGYTF.

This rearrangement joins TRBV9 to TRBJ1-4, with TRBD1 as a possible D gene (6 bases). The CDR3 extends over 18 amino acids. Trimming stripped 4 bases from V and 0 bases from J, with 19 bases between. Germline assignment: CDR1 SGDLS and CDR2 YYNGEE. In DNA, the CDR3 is TGTGCCAGCAGCTCAACGACCTCAAAGGGGGCAACTAATGAAAAACTGTTTTTT. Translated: CASSSTTSKGATNEKLFF.

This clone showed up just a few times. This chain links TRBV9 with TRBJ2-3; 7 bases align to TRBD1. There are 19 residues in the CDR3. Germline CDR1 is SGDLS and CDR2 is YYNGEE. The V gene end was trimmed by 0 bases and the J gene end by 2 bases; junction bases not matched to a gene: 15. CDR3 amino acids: CASSVAVRGSPGLTDTQYF. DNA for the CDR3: TGTGCCAGCAGCGTAGCGGTCAGGGGGAGCCCCGGCCTCACAGATACGCAGTATTTT.

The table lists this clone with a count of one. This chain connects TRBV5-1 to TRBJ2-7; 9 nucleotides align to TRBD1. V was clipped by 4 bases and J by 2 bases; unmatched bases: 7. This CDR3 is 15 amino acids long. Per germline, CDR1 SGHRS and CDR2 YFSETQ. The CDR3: CASSKGTGRAYEQYF. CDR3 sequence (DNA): TGCGCCAGCAGCAAGGGGACAGGGCGAGCCTACGAGCAGTACTTC.

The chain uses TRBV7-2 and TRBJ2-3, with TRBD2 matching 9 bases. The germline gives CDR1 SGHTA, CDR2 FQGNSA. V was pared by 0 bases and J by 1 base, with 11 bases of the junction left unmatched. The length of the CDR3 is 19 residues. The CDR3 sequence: CASSLAKRFIAGGTDTQYF. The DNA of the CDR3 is TGTGCCAGCAGCTTAGCTAAACGGTTCATAGCGGGGGGCACAGATACGCAGTATTTT.

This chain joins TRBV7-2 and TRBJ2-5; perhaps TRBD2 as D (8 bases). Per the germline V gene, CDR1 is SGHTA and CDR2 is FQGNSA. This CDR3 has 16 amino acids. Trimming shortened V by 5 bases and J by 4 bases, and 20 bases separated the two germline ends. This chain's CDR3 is CASSPGGLVFSETQYF. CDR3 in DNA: TGTGCCAGCAGCCCAGGGGGACTAGTCTTTTCAGAGACCCAGTACTTC.

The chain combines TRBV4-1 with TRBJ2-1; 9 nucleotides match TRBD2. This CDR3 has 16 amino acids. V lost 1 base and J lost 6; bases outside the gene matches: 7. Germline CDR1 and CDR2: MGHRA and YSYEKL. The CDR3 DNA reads TGCGCCAGCAGCCAAGTCCCTAGCGGGGCGGGCAATGAGCAGTTCTTC. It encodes CASSQVPSGAGNEQFF.

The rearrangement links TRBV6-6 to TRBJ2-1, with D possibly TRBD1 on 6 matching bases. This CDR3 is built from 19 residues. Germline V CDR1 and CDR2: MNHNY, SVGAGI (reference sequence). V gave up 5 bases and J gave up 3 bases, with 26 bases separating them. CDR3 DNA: TGTGCCAGCAGTCTCCACAGTCCGGGACATACGACCGACTACAATGAGCAGTTCTTC. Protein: CASSLHSPGHTTDYNEQFF.

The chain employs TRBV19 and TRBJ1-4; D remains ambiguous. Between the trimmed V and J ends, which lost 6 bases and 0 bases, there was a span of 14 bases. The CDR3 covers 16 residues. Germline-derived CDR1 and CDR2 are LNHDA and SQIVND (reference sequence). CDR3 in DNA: TGTGCCAGTAGAACTGAGGGATTTGCAACTAATGAAAAACTGTTTTTT. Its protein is CASRTEGFATNEKLFF.

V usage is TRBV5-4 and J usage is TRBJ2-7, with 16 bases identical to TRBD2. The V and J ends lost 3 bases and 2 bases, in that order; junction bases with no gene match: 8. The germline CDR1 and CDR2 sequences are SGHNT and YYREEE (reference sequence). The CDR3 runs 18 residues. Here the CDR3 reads CASSSPGTSGGAPYEQYF. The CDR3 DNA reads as TGTGCCAGCAGCTCCCCCGGGACTAGCGGGGGGGCTCCCTACGAGCAGTACTTC.

For the CDR3, the DNA is TGTGCCAGCACCAGACACAGTGGGGCTGCAACTAATGAAAAACTGTTTTTT. Its protein product is CASTRHSGAATNEKLFF. This chain connects TRBV11-2 to TRBJ1-4; D possibly corresponds to TRBD1 (5 bases). The CDR3 covers 17 residues. From germline, CDR1 is SGHAT and CDR2 FQNNGV. Trimming shortened V by 7 bases and J by 0 bases, and 18 bases separated the two germline ends.

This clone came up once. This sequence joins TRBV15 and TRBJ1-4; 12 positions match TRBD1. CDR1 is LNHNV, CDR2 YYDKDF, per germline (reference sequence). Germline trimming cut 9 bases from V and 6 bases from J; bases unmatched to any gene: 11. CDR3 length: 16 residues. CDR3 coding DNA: TGTGCCACGACCGGGACAGGGGGCTTTTGGGATGAAAAACTGTTTTTT. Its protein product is CATTGTGGFWDEKLFF.

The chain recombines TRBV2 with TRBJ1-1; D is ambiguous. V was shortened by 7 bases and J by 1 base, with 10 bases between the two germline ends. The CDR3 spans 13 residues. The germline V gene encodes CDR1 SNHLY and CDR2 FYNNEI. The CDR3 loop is CASKPLENTEAFF. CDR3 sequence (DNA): TGTGCCAGCAAGCCCTTAGAGAACACTGAAGCTTTCTTT.

The chain's CDR3 is CASSLDGTGHYNEQFF. CDR3 sequence (DNA): TGTGCCAGCAGCTTGGACGGGACAGGGCACTACAATGAGCAGTTCTTC. The genes are TRBV5-6 and TRBJ2-1; 9 bases fit TRBD1. The CDR3 has 16 residues. The germline V gene encodes CDR1 SGHDT and CDR2 YYEEEE. V lost 0 bases and J lost 3; bases outside the gene matches: 4. Looking up the rest from reference TRBV5-6 and TRBJ2-1 gives the full variable domain: DAGVTQSPTHLIKTRGQQVTLRCSPKSGHDTVSWYQQALGQGPQFIFQYYEEEERQRGNFPDRFSGHQFPNYSSELNVNALLLGDSALYLCASSLDGTGHYNEQFFGPGTRLTVL.

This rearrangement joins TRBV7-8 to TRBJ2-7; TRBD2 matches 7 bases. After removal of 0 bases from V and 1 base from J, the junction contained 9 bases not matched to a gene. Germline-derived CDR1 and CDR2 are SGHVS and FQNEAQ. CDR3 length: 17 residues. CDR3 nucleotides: TGTGCCAGCAGCTTAGCGGGCGAGCGGGGCGCTTCCTACGAGCAGTACTTC. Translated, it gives CASSLAGERGASYEQYF.

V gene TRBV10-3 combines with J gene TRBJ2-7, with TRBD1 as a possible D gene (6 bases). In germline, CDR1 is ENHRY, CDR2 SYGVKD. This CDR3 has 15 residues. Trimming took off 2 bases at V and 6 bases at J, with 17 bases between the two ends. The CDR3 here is CAISELGGSRGEQYF. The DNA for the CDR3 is TGTGCCATCAGTGAGCTTGGGGGTTCCAGGGGCGAGCAGTACTTC.

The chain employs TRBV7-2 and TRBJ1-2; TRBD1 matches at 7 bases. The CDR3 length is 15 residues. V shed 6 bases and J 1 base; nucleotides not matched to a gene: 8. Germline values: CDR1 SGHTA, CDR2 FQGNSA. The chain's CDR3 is CASRHFRDSNYGYTF. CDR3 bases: TGTGCCAGCAGACACTTCCGGGACAGTAACTATGGCTACACCTTC.